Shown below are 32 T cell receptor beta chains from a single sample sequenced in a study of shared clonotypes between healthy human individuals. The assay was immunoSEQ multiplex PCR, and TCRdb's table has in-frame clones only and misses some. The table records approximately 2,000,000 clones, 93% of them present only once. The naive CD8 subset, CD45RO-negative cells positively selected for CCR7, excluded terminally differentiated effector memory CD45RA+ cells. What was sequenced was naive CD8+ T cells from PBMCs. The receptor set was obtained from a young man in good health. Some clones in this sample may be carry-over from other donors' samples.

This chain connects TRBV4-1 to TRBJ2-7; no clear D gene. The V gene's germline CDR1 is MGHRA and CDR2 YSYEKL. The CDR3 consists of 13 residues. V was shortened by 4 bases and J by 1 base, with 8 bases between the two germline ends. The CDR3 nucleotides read TGCGCCAGCAGCCCGATCAGTTCCTACGAGCAGTACTTC. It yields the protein CASSPISSYEQYF.

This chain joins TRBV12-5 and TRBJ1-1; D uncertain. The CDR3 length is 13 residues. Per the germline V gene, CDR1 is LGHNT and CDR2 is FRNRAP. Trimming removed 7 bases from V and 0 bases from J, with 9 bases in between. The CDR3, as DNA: TGTGCTAGTGCCTCAAGACTGAACACTGAAGCTTTCTTT. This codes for CASASRLNTEAFF.

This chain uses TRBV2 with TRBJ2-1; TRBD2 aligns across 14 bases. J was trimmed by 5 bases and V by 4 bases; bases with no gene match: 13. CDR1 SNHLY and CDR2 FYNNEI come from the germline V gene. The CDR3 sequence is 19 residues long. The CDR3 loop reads CASSAGWGTSGRADNEQFF. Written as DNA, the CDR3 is TGTGCCAGCAGTGCTGGGTGGGGGACTAGCGGGAGAGCCGACAATGAGCAGTTCTTC.

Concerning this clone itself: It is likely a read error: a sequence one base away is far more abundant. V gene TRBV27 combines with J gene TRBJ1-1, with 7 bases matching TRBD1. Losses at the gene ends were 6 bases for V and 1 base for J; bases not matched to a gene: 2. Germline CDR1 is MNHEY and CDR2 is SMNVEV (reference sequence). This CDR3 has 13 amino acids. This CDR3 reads CASRGTANTEAFF. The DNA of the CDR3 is TGTGCCAGCAGGGGGACAGCGAACACTGAAGCTTTCTTT.

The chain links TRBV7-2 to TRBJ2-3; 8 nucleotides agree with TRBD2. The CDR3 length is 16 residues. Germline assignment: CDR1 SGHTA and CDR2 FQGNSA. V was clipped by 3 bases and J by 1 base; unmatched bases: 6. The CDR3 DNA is TGTGCCAGCAGCTTTACCCGGACTAGCCGCACAGATACGCAGTATTTT. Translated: CASSFTRTSRTDTQYF.

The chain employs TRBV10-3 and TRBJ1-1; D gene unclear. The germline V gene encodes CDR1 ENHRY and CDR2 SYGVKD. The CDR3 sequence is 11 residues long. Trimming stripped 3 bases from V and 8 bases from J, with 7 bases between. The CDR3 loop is CAISDLSEAFF. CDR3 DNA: TGTGCCATCAGTGATCTGTCGGAAGCTTTCTTT.

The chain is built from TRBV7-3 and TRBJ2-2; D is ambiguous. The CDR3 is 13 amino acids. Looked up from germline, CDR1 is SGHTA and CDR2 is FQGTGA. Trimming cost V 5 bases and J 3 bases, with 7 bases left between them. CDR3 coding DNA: TGTGCCAGCAGCGAACTCCACACCGGGGAGCTGTTTTTT. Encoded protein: CASSELHTGELFF. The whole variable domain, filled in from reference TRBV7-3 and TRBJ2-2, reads GAGVSQTPSNKVTEKGKYVELRCDPISGHTALYWYRQSLGQGPEFLIYFQGTGAADDSGLPNDRFFAVRPEGSVSTLKIQRTERGDSAVYLCASSELHTGELFFGEGSRLTVL.

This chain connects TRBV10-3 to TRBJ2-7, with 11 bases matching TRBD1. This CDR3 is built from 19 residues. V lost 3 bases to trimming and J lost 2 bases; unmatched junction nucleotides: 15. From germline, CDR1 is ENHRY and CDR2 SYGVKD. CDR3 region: CAISERDRGVGLDTYEQYF. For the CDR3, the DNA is TGTGCCATCAGTGAACGGGACAGGGGGGTGGGATTGGATACCTACGAGCAGTACTTC.

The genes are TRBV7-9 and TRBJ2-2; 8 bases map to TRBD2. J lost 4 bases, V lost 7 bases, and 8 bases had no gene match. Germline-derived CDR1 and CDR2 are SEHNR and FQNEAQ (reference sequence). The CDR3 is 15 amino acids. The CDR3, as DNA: TGTGCCAGCACCCCGCCGGGAGGGCCCACCGGGGAGCTGTTTTTT. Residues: CASTPPGGPTGELFF.

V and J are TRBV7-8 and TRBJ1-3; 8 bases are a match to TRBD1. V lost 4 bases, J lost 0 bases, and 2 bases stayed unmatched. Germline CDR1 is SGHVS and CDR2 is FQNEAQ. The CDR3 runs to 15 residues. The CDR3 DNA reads TGTGCCAGCAGCTCCGACAGGGGCTCTGGAAACACCATATATTTT. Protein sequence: CASSSDRGSGNTIYF.

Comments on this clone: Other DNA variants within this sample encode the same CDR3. The CDR3 loop reads CASSSSGSSYEQYF. CDR3 coding DNA: TGTGCCAGCTCTTCTAGCGGGAGCTCCTACGAGCAGTACTTC. V and J are TRBV7-8 and TRBJ2-7; the match to TRBD2 covers 10 bases. Unmatched junction bases numbered 4, after V lost 8 bases and J lost 0 bases. Germline CDR1 is SGHVS and CDR2 is FQNEAQ. The CDR3 loop spans 14 amino acids.

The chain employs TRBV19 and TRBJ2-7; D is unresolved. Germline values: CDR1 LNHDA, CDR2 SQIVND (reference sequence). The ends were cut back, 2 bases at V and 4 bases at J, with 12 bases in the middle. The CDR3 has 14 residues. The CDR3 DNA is TGTGCCAGTAGTATAATGGGCAGGCCATACGAGCAGTACTTC. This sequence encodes CASSIMGRPYEQYF.

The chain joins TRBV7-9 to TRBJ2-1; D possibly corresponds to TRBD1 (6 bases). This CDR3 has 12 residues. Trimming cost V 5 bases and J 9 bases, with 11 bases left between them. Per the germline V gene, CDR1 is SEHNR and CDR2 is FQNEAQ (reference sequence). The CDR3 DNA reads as TGTGCCAGCAGCCACAGGGTACTTGAGCAGTTCTTC. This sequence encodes CASSHRVLEQFF. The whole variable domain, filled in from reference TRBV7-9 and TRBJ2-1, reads DTGVSQNPRHKITKRGQNVTFRCDPISEHNRLYWYRQTLGQGPEFLTYFQNEAQLEKSRLLSDRFSAERPKGSFSTLEIQRTEQGDSAMYLCASSHRVLEQFFGPGTRLTVL.

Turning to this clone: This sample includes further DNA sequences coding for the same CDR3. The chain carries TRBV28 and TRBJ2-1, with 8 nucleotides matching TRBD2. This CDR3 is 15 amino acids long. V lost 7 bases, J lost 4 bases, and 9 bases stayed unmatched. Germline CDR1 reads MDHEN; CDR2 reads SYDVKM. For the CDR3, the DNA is TGTGCCAGCACCTTAAGCGGGAGCAGTTACAATGAGCAGTTCTTC. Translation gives CASTLSGSSYNEQFF.

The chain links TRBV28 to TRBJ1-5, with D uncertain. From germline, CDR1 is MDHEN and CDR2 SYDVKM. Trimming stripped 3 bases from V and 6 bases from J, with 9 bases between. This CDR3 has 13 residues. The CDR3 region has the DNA TGTGCCAGCAGTTTCGTCAGAAGTCAGCCCCAGCATTTT. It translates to CASSFVRSQPQHF.

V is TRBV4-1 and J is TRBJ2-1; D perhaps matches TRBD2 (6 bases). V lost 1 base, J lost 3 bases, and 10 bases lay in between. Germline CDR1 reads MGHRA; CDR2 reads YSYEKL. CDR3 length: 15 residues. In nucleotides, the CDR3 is TGCGCCAGCAGCCAAGCGGCGGGGATCTACAATGAGCAGTTCTTC. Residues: CASSQAAGIYNEQFF.

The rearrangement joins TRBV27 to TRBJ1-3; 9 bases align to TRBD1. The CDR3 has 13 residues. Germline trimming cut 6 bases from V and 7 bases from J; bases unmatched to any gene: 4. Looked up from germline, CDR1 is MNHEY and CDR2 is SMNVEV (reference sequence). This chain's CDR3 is CASSGTGSNTIYF. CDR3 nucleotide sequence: TGTGCCAGCAGCGGGACAGGGAGTAACACCATATATTTT.

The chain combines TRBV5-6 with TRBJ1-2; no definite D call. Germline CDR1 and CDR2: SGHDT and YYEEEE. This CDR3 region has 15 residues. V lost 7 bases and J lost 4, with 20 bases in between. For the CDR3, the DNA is TGTGCCAGCGTACTCCATAGTCGAAAGACCTATGGCTACACCTTC. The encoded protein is CASVLHSRKTYGYTF.

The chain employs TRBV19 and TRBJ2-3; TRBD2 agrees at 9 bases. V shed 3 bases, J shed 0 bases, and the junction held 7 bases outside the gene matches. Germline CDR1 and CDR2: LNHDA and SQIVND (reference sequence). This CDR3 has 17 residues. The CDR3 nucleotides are TGTGCCAGTAGTATTTGGGCGGGAGGGAGTAGCACAGATACGCAGTATTTT. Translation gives CASSIWAGGSSTDTQYF.

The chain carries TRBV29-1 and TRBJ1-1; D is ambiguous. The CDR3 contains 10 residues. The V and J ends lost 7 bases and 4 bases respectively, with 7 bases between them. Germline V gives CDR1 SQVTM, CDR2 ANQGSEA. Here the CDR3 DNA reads TGCAGCGCAGATGCCACTGAAGCTTTCTTT. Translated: CSADATEAFF.

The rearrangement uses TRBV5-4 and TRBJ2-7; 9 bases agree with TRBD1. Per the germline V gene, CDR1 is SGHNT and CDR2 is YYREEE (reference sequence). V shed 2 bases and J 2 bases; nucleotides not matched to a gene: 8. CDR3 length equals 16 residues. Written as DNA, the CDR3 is TGTGCCAGCAGCTTCGATCTCGGGACAGGGACCTACGAGCAGTACTTC. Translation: CASSFDLGTGTYEQYF.

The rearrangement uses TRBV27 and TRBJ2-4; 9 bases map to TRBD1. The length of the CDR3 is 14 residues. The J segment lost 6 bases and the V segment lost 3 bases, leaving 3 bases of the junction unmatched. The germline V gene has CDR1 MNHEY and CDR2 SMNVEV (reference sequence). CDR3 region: CASSLGQGRNIQYF. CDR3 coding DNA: TGTGCCAGCAGTTTGGGACAGGGTAGAAACATTCAGTACTTC.

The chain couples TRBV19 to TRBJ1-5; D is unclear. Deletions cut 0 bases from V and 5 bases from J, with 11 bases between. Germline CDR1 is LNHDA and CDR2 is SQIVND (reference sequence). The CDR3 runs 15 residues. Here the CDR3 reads CASSIDSIRHQPQHF. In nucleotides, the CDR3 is TGTGCCAGTAGTATAGACTCAATCCGTCATCAGCCCCAGCATTTT. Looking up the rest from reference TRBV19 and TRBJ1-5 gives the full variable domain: DGGITQSPKYLFRKEGQNVTLSCEQNLNHDAMYWYRQDPGQGLRLIYYSQIVNDFQKGDIAEGYSVSREKKESFPLTVTSAQKNPTAFYLCASSIDSIRHQPQHFGDGTRLSIL.

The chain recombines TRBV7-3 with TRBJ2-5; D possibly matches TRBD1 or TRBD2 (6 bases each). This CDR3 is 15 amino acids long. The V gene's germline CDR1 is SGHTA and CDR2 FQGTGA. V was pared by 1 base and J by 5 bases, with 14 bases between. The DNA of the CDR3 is TGTGCCAGCAGCTTAAGTTGGGGGGCCTTGGAGACCCAGTACTTC. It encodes CASSLSWGALETQYF.

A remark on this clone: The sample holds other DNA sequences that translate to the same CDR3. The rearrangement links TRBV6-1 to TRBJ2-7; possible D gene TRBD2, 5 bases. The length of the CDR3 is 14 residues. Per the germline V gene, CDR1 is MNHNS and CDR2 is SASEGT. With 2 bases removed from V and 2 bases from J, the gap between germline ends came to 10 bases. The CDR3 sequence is CASSEWVGTYEQYF. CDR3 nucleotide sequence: TGTGCCAGCAGTGAATGGGTCGGGACCTACGAGCAGTACTTC.

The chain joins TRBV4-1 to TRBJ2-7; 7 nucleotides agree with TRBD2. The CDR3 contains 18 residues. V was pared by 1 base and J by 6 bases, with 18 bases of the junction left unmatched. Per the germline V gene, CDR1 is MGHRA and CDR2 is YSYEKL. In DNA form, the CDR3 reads TGCGCCAGCAGCCAAGTACTAGGGGAGGGTCGGGTGTCGGGCGAGCAGTACTTC. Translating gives CASSQVLGEGRVSGEQYF.

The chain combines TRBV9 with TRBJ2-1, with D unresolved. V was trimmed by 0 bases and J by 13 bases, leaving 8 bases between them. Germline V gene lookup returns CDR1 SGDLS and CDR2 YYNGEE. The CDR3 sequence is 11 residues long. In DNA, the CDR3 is TGTGCCAGCAGCGTAGGCAACCTACAGTTCTTC. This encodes CASSVGNLQFF. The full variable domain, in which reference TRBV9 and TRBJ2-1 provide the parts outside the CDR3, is DSGVTQTPKHLITATGQRVTLRCSPRSGDLSVYWYQQSLDQGLQFLIQYYNGEERAKGNILERFSAQQFPDLHSELNLSSLELGDSALYFCASSVGNLQFFGPGTRLTVL.

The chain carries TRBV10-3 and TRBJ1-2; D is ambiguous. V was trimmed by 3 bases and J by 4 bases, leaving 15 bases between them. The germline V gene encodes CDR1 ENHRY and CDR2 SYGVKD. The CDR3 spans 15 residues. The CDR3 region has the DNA TGTGCCATCAGTGACAGCGGAATACTACGCTATGGCTACACCTTC. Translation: CAISDSGILRYGYTF.

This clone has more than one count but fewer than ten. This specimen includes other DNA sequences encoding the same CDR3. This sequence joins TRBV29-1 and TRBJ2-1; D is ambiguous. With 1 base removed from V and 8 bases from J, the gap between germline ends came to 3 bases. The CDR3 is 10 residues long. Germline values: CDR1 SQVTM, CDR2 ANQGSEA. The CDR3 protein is CSVEGDEQFF. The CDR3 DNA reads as TGCAGCGTTGAAGGCGATGAGCAGTTCTTC.

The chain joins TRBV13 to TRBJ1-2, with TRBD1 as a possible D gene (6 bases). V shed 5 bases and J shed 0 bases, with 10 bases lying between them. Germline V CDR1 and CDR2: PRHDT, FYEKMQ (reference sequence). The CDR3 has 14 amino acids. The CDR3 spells CASSMTGSNYGYTF. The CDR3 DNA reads TGTGCCAGCAGCATGACAGGTTCTAACTATGGCTACACCTTC.

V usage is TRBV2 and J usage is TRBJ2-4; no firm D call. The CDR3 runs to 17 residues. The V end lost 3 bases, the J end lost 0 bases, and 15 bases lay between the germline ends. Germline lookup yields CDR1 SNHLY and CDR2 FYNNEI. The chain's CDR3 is CASSDSRETIAKNIQYF. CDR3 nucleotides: TGTGCCAGCAGTGATTCGCGCGAAACCATAGCCAAAAACATTCAGTACTTC.

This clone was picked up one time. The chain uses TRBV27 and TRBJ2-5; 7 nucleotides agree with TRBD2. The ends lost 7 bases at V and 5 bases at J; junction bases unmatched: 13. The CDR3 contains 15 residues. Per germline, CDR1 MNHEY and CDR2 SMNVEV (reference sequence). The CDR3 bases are TGTGCCAGCAAGGAGCGGGATCAAATTTGGGAGACCCAGTACTTC. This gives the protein CASKERDQIWETQYF.